This TCR beta chain was sequenced for a study of T cell changes during pregnancy in multiple sclerosis. The data were produced by immunoSEQ multiplex PCR, yet TCRdb's version contains in-frame clones alone and is incomplete. This sample has 23,000 or so clones, with about 89% found just once. Sequences were derived from CD8+ T cells from peripheral blood mononuclear cells, sampled in the first trimester of pregnancy. The source of this sequence is a female donor in good health, enrolled as a control in a pregnancy study.

This chain's CDR3 is CATSGSTGGYNEQFF. The CDR3 nucleotides read TGTGCCACCAGCGGGTCGACAGGGGGGTACAATGAGCAGTTCTTC. V usage is TRBV15 and J usage is TRBJ2-1; 9 nucleotides match TRBD1. After removal of 5 bases from V and 4 bases from J, the junction contained 6 bases not matched to a gene. Germline-derived CDR1 and CDR2 are LNHNV and YYDKDF (reference sequence). The CDR3 covers 15 residues.